This T cell receptor (beta chain) was sequenced for a study of OX40 agonist ivuxolimab in advanced cancers. V lost 0 bases, J lost 4 bases, and 10 bases lay in between. The CDR3 totals 15 residues. Germline values: CDR1 SGHAT, CDR2 FQNNGV. Data came from immunoSEQ multiplex PCR; TCRdb stores just in-frame clones and leaves some out. This table has about 60,000 clones, about 91% appearing once. The chain links TRBV11-2 to TRBJ2-1; D perhaps matches TRBD1 (6 bases). The source was CD4+ or CD8+ T cells sorted from blood, collected in a trial of the OX40 agonist ivuxolimab. The sequence was collected from an adult with an advanced solid tumor such as melanoma, head and neck, liver or kidney cancer. CDR3 DNA sequence: TGTGCCAGCAGCTTAGAAGCCAGGGGTTACAATGAGCAGTTCTTC. It translates to CASSLEARGYNEQFF.